The following is a T cell receptor (beta chain) sequence with its context. With 1 base removed from V and 4 bases from J, the gap between germline ends came to 14 bases. CDR1 SGDLS and CDR2 YYNGEE come from the germline V gene. The CDR3 loop spans 15 amino acids. This specimen belongs to a study of blood T cell repertoires in COVID-19. Study in general: COVID-19 samples, acute and convalescent, were from the United States, Italy and Spain. PBMCs, B-cell-depleted T cells, or T cells were the source of the cDNA or gDNA that made up the material.

Authors' analysis steps: Scientists estimated how many nucleated cells there were by amplifying reference gene primers. Assay used: immunoSEQ multiplex PCR; TCRdb lists only in-frame clones, some missing. The V and J calls and clone size come from that table; D and trimming were worked out from the DNA. This repertoire shows approximately 25,000 clones, 92% found once; its top ten account for about 31%. The clonotype was recovered from a man in his 70s with active COVID-19. The sample was peripheral blood. This rearrangement joins TRBV9 to TRBJ1-2; tentatively, D is TRBD1 (5 bases). The DNA of the CDR3 is TGTGCCAGCAGCGTATTGGGACCGGGAGGCTATGGCTACACCTTC. Amino acids: CASSVLGPGGYGYTF.